The present T cell receptor (beta chain) was sequenced within a study of blood T cell repertoires in COVID-19. Study-wide background: COVID-19 samples collected from the United States, Italy and Spain covered acute and convalescent phases. PBMCs, B-cell-depleted T cells, or T cells were the source of the cDNA or gDNA that made up the material.

In the authors' methods: Amplified reference gene primers provided the basis for estimating nucleated cell counts. Clones were sequenced by immunoSEQ multiplex PCR, and TCRdb holds only the in-frame ones, with some missing. That table supplies the V and J calls and clone size; D and trimming were determined from the DNA. The table lists around 76,000 clones, around 89% of them singletons. There are 14 residues in the CDR3. The V and J ends lost 4 bases and 7 bases respectively, with 16 bases between them. The germline CDR1 and CDR2 sequences are MDHEN and SYDVKM. This TCR came from a man aged 55-75 years with acute or convalescent COVID-19. Material for sequencing was peripheral blood. The chain joins TRBV28 to TRBJ1-2; tentative D call: TRBD1 (6 bases). This CDR3 is CASSSLGGTLGYTF. The CDR3 nucleotides read TGTGCCAGCAGTTCCCTGGGGGGGACACTTGGCTACACCTTC.